These 10 T cell receptor beta chains were sequenced from one sample in a study of Graves' ophthalmopathy and Graves' hyperthyroidism. For repertoire sequencing, the TCR beta CDR3 regions were amplified from RNA transcripts. First-round RT-PCR relied on HTBI primers, and a second-round multiplex PCR came next. One entry per CDR3 protein results from TCRdb running MiXCR on the multiplex PCR reads. Here the sample spans 350,000 to 400,000 distinct CDR3 sequences, about 16% being singletons. Sequencing input: peripheral blood. These receptor sequences come from a woman between 18 and 30 years old with Graves' ophthalmopathy.

A word on this clonotype: Germline is not matched at one junction end, which may reflect a read error. The chain links TRBV6-5 to TRBJ2-7, with 9 bases fitting TRBD2. Germline V gives CDR1 MNHEY, CDR2 SVGAGI. The CDR3 has 17 residues. This CDR3 reads CASRYSKFAGGRLEQYF. In DNA, the CDR3 is TGTGCCAGCAGATACTCGAAGTTCGCGGGAGGGAGGCTCGAGCAGTACTTC.

There are many counts of this clonotype. This sequence joins TRBV6-1 and TRBJ1-2, with 11 bases aligning to TRBD1. CDR1 MNHNS and CDR2 SASEGT come from the germline V gene. J lost 6 bases, V lost 4 bases, and 1 base had no gene match. CDR3 length: 13 residues. The CDR3 DNA reads as TGTGCCAGCAGTGGGGACAGGGGGGATGGCTACACCTTC. Translated, it gives CASSGDRGDGYTF.

This clonotype was counted at least ten times. The rearrangement links TRBV9 to TRBJ2-7; the D gene is possibly TRBD2 (7 bases). The germline V and J ends were trimmed by 4 bases and 6 bases, with 17 bases remaining between them. The germline V gene has CDR1 SGDLS and CDR2 YYNGEE. The CDR3 loop spans 14 amino acids. The CDR3 loop reads CASSTVGGAGEQYF. The CDR3 nucleotides read TGTGCCAGCAGCACCGTTGGGGGGGCAGGCGAGCAGTACTTC.

This clonotype has a count of ten or more. The rearrangement uses TRBV12-3 or TRBV12-4 and TRBJ2-5, with 8 positions matching TRBD1. The CDR3 consists of 13 residues. J gave up 4 bases and V 6 bases, and 4 bases lay outside the gene matches. Here the CDR3 DNA reads TGTGCCAGCAGAAGACAGGGGAGAGAGACCCAGTACTTC. Its translation: CASRRQGRETQYF.

Ten or more counts support this clonotype. The chain couples TRBV12-3 or TRBV12-4 to TRBJ1-5; no clear D. V dropped 2 bases and J dropped 5 bases, with 16 bases sitting between them. The CDR3 is 16 residues long. The CDR3 is CASSLWAARRDQPQHF. In nucleotides, the CDR3 is TGTGCCAGCAGTTTATGGGCAGCCAGGAGGGATCAGCCCCAGCATTTT.

The rearrangement joins TRBV27 to TRBJ1-5, with D unclear. The CDR3 sequence is 15 residues long. V was shortened by 4 bases and J by 1 base, with 11 bases between the two germline ends. Germline CDR1 is MNHEY and CDR2 is SMNVEV (reference sequence). In DNA form, the CDR3 reads TGTGCCAGCAGTTCGGCCTATCTAAGCAATCAGCCCCAGCATTTT. It translates to CASSSAYLSNQPQHF.

In this sample, this clonotype turned up many times. The chain uses TRBV19 and TRBJ1-3; D is unresolved. The germline CDR1 and CDR2 sequences are LNHDA and SQIVND (reference sequence). V lost 4 bases and J lost 5, with 12 bases in between. The CDR3 has 14 amino acids. CDR3 amino acids: CASSTEGRRNTIYF. As DNA, the CDR3 is TGTGCCAGTAGTACCGAAGGCCGTCGAAACACCATATATTTT.

This clonotype was counted many times. This chain uses TRBV28 with TRBJ2-3; a weak D match, TRBD2 (5 bases). Germline V gives CDR1 MDHEN, CDR2 SYDVKM. Trimming removed 9 bases from V and 2 bases from J, with 15 bases in between. This CDR3 spans 14 amino acids. CDR3 sequence (DNA): TGTGCCAGTCAGAGGGATCCCCTCACAGATACGCAGTATTTT. This encodes CASQRDPLTDTQYF.

This clonotype was found many times. The chain joins TRBV28 to TRBJ2-7, with 8 positions matching TRBD2. From germline, CDR1 is MDHEN and CDR2 SYDVKM. This CDR3 has 15 residues. The junction had 12 bases not matched to a gene; V was cut back by 6 bases and J by 5 bases. CDR3 region: CASSSRNSGNHEQYF. CDR3 bases: TGTGCCAGCAGCTCCCGAAATAGCGGGAACCACGAGCAGTACTTC.

This clonotype was detected ten times or more. In DNA, the CDR3 is TGTGCCAGCAGTTACCGGACAGGGCGGGCTTTCTTT. Protein product: CASSYRTGRAFF. V gene TRBV28 combines with J gene TRBJ1-1; TRBD1 aligns across 8 bases. The CDR3 has 12 amino acids. Losses at the gene ends were 4 bases for V and 11 bases for J; bases not matched to a gene: 6. Germline-derived CDR1 and CDR2 are MDHEN and SYDVKM.